This TCR beta chain appears in the sequencing data of a study of technical replicates of blood from a handful of donors. The V end lost 5 bases, the J end lost 9 bases, and 17 bases lay between the germline ends. The CDR3 has 15 residues. Germline lookup yields CDR1 SEHNR and CDR2 FQNEAQ (reference sequence). The method was immunoSEQ multiplex PCR; TCRdb's version includes in-frame clones alone and lacks a portion of them. The sample has 55,000 to 75,000 clones, about 90% seen once. The gene calls are TRBV7-9 and TRBJ1-6, with no clear D. This TCR came from a human donor in good health. Some clones in this sample may be carry-over from other donors' samples. Specimen: PBMCs. This CDR3 is CASSPALGAGSPLHF. CDR3 nucleotide sequence: TGTGCCAGCAGCCCAGCCCTAGGCGCGGGTTCACCCCTCCACTTT.